This record covers a single TCR beta chain. This clone came up many times. This clone's antigen is unknown. No base-level quality is on record; no much larger clone is a single base apart. TRB sequencing was run on genomic DNA with either the immunoSEQ assay at survey resolution or the hsTCRB kit. The authors' analysis ran thus. The immunoSEQ software was used for initial read processing, and the LymphoSeq R package was used for repertoire analyses. For each TRB dataset, clonality was calculated as 1 minus normalized Shannon entropy, and the Gini coefficient was computed as well. Phenotypes of unsorted samples were inferred by mapping TRB sequences from sorted subsets of the recipient or donor onto the same recipient's unsorted samples. Not all clones reach the TCRdb copy of this immuneACCESS table, which keeps in-frame sequences only. Checked studies attribute under half of the gap to unresolved V genes and leave the rest unexplained. V and J calls and clone size are as listed in that table; D and trimming were resolved from the DNA. The sample records about 34,000 clones, none occurring a single time. The top ten clones comprise under 7% of the sample.

The data originate from a study of T cells after posttransplantation cyclophosphamide (dated by TCRdb to 2016 to 2017). Background for the entire study: T cell repertoire reconstitution was tracked by TRB sequencing after myeloablative bone marrow transplantation in which posttransplantation cyclophosphamide was used as GVHD prophylaxis. In 3 patients, up to about 3 additional blood samples taken between 2 and 5.2 years after transplant also underwent TRB sequencing, as did pretransplant blood from a handful of patients. Public TRB sequences were searched against a database of over 3,600 sequences associated with responses to pathogens, tumor antigens, self-antigens and alloantigens. Samples from 35 to 45 PTCy-treated patients, along with samples from 16 of their related bone marrow donors, underwent antigen receptor sequencing. Because TRA and TRB clonality correlated tightly in under 10 samples, later TCR analyses were limited to TRB. TRB sequencing was performed on blood from all 35 or so PTCy patients with 1-year posttransplant specimens. Results the study describes overall, beyond this receptor: The TRB repertoires of T cells infiltrating skin or the GI tract showed only limited overlap with the TRB repertoires found in blood. Across under 50 patients, recipient CMV seropositivity and CMV reactivation were highly associated with TRB clonality; PTCy diversity was similar to CNI/methotrexate controls. Donor-recipient similarity was low at 1-2 months but rose over the first year, and later blood repertoires were often dominated by donor CD8+ memory clones.

After removal of 5 bases from V and 2 bases from J, the junction retains 5 bases not matched to a gene. The CDR3 measures 14 amino acids from cysteine to phenylalanine. The DNA shown is the 42-base CDR3, in frame from base 1. Related bone marrow donors provided peripheral blood samples on the day of marrow donation. Peripheral blood and bone marrow mononuclear cells were isolated by Ficoll-Hypaque density centrifugation and were cryopreserved. This chain is built from TRBV12-3 or TRBV12-4 and TRBJ1-1, and 7 junction bases match TRBD1. Sequencing was done on a sample of PBMCs. This TCR was sampled from a woman in her fifties or sixties in good health and a related stem cell transplant donor. The nucleotide sequence is given as TGTGCCAGCAGTCACCGGGACAGCAACACTGAAGCTTTCTTT. This sequence encodes CASSHRDSNTEAFF.